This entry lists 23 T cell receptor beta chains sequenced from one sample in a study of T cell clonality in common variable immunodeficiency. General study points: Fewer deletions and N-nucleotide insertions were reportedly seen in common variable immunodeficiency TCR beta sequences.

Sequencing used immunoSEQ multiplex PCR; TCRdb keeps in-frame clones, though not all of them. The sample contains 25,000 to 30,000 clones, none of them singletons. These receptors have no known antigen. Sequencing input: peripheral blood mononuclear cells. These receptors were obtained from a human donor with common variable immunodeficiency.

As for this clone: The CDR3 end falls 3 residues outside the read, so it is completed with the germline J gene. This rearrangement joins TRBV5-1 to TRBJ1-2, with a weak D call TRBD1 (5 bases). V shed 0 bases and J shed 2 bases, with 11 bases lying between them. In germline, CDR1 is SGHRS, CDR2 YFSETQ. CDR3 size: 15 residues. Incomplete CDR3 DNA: TGCGCCAGCAGCTTGGGGGGCCAGGCGAACTATGGC. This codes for CASSLGGQANYG. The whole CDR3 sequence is CASSLGGQANYGYTF.

This chain's CDR3 is CARSLEDRLNSPLHF. The part of the CDR3 DNA that was read is TGTGCCAGAAGCTTGGAAGACCGACTCAATTCACCC. The genes are TRBV5-3 and TRBJ1-6, with D unclear. From the germline J gene comes the end of the CDR3, since the read stops 3 residues before it. TRBV5-3 is annotated as an ORF whose role is uncertain. The V end lost 0 bases, the J end lost 7 bases, and 11 bases lay between the germline ends. The CDR3 extends over 15 amino acids.

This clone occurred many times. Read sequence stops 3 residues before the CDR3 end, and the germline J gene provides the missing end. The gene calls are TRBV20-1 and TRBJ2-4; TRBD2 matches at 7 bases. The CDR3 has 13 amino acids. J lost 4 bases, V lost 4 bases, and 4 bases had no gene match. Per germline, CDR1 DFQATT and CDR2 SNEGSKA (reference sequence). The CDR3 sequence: CSAIGLGKNIQYF. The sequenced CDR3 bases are TGCAGTGCTATAGGACTAGGTAAAAACATT.

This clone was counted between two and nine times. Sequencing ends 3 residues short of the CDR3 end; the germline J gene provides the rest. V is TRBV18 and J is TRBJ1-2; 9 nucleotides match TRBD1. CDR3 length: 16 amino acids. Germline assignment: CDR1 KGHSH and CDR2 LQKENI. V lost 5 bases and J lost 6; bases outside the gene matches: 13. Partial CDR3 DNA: TGTGCCAGCTCAGCAGAACAGGGGGCCGGGATTAATGGC. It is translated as CASSAEQGAGING. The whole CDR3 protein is CASSAEQGAGINGYTF.

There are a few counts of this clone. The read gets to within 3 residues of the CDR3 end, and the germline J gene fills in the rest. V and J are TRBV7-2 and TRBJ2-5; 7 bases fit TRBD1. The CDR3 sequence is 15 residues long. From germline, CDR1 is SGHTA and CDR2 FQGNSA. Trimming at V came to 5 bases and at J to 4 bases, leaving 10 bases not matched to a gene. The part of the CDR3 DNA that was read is TGTGCCAGCAGCCCCACCTACAGGGGCGGAGAGACC. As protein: CASSPTYRGGET. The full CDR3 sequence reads CASSPTYRGGETQYF.

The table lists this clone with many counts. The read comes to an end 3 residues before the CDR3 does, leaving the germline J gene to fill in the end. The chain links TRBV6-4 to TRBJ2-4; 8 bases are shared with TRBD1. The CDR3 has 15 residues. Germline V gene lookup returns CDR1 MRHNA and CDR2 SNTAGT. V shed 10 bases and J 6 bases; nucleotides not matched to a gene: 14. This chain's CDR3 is CANPKSFGQGNIQYF. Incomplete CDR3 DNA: TGTGCCAACCCGAAAAGTTTTGGACAGGGAAACATT.

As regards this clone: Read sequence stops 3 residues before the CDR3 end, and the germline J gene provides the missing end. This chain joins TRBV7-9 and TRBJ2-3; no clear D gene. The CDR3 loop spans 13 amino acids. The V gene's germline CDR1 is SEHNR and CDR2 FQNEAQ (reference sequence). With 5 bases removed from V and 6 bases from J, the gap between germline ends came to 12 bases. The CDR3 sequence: CASSRPRGDTQYF. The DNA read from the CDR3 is TGTGCCAGCAGCCGTCCACGAGGCGATACG.

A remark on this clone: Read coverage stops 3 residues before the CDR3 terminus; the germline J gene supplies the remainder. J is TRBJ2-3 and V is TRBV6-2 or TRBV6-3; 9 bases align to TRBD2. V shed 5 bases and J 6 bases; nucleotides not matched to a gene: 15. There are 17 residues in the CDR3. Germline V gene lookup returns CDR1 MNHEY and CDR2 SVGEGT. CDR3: CASSPSLAGVGKDTQYF. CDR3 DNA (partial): TGTGCCAGCAGTCCCTCTTTAGCGGGGGTTGGGAAGGATACG.

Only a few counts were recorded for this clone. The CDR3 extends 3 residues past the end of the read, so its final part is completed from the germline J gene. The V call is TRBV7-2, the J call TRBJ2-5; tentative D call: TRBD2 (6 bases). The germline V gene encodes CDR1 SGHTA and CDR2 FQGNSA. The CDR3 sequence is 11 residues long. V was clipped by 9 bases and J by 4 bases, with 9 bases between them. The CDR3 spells CASEEGETQYF. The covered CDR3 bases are TGTGCCAGTGAGGAGGGAGAGACC.

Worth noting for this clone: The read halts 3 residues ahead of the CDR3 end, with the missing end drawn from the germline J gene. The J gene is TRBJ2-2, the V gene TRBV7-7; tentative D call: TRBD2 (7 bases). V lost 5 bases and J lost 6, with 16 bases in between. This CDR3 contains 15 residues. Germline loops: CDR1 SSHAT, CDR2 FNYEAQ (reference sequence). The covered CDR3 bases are TGTGCCAGCAGCACCGCGGGGGCTAGCGCCGGGGAG. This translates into CASSTAGASAGE. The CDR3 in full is CASSTAGASAGELFF.

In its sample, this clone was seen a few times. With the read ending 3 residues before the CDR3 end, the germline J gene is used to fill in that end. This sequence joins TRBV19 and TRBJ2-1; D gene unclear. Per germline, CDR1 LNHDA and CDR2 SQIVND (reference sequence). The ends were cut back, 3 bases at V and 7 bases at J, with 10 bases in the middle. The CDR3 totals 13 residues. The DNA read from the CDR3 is TGTGCCAGTAGTATGGTGGCTGCTAATGAG. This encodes CASSMVAANE. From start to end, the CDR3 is CASSMVAANEQFF.

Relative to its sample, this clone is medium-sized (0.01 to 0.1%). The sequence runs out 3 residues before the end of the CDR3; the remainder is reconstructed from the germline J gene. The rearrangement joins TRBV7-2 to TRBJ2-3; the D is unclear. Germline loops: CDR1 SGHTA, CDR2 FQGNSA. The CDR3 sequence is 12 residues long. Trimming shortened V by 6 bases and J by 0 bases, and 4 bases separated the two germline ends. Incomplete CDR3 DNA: TGTGCCAGCAGGTCTAGCACAGATACG. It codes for CASRSSTDT. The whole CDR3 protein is CASRSSTDTQYF.

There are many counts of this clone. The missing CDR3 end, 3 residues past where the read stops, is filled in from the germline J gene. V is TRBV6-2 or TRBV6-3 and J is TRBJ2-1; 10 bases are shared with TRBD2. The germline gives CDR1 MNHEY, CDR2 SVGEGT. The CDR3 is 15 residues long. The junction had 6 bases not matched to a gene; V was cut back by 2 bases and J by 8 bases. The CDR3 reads CASSYPSGGAHEQFF. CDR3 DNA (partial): TGTGCCAGCAGTTACCCCAGCGGGGGGGCGCATGAG.

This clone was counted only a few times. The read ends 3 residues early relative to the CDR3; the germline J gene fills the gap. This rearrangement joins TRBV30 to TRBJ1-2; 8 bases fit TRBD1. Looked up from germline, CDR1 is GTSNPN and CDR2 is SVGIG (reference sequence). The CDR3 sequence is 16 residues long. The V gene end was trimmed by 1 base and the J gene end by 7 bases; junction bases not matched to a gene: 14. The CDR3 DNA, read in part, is TGTGCCTGGAGTGCAGGGGGGAGACAGGGGTATGGTGGC. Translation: CAWSAGGRQGYGG. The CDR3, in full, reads CAWSAGGRQGYGGYTF.

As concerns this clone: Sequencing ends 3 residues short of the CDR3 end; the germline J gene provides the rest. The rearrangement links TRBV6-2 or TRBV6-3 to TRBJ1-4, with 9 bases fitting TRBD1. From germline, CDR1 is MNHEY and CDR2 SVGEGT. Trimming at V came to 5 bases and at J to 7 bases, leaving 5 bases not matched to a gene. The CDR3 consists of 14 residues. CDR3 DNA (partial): TGTGCCAGCAGTAACCCGGGACAGGGTGAAAAA. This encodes CASSNPGQGEK. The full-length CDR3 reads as CASSNPGQGEKLFF.

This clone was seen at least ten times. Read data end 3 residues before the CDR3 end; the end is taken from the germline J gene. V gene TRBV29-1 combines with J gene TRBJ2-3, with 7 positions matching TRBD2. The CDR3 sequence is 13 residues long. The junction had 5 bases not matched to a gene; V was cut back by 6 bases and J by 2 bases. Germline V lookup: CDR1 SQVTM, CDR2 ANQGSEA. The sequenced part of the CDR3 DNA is TGCAGCGTACCGGGACTATCCACAGATACG. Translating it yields CSVPGLSTDT. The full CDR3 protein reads CSVPGLSTDTQYF.

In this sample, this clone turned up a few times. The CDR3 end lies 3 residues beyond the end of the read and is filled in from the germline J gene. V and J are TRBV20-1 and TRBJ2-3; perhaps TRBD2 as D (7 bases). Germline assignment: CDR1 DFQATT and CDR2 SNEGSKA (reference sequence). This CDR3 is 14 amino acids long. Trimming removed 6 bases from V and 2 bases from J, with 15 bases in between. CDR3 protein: CSAPRGGVTDTQYF. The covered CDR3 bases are TGCAGTGCCCCTCGAGGGGGGGTCACAGATACG.

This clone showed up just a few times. Incomplete CDR3 DNA: TGTGCCAGCAGCCCGGGGGAGGGCATGAACACTGAA. Translating it yields CASSPGEGMNTE. The complete CDR3 reads CASSPGEGMNTEAFF. J is TRBJ1-1 and V is TRBV7-9; the D gene is possibly TRBD1 (5 bases). The read gets to within 3 residues of the CDR3 end, and the germline J gene fills in the rest. The CDR3 has 15 residues. Trimming shortened V by 5 bases and J by 0 bases, and 13 bases separated the two germline ends. Germline CDR1 reads SEHNR; CDR2 reads FQNEAQ (reference sequence).

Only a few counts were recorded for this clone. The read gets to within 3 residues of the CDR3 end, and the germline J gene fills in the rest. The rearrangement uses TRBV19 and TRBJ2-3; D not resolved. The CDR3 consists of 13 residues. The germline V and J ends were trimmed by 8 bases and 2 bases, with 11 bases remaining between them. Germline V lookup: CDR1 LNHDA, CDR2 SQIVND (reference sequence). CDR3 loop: CASSRLITDTQYF. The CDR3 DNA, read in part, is TGTGCCAGTTCCAGACTGATCACAGATACG.

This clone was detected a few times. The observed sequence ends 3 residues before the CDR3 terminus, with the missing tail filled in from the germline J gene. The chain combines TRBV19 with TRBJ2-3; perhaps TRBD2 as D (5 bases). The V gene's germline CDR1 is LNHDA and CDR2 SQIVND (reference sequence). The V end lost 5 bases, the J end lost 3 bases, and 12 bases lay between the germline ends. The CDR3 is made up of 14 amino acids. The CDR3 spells CASSPRGSTDTQYF. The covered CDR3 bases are TGTGCCAGTAGTCCCCGGGGTAGTACAGATACG.

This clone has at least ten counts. CDR3 bases read: TGTGCCGGATCGGTACTAGCGGGGGCGGAGACC. This gives the protein CAGSVLAGAET. The whole CDR3 protein reads CAGSVLAGAETQYF. V usage is TRBV30 and J usage is TRBJ2-5, with 11 bases matching TRBD2. Sequencing ends 3 residues short of the CDR3 end; the germline J gene provides the rest. There are 14 residues in the CDR3. V shed 8 bases and J 5 bases; nucleotides not matched to a gene: 10. Germline values: CDR1 GTSNPN, CDR2 SVGIG (reference sequence). Full variable domain (outside the CDR3, taken from reference TRBV30 and TRBJ2-5): SQTIHQWPATLVQPVGSPLSLECTVEGTSNPNLYWYRQAAGRGLQLLFYSVGIGQISSEVPQNLSASRPQDRQFILSSKKLLLSDSGFYLCAGSVLAGAETQYFGPGTRLLVL.

CDR3 DNA, as far as it was read: TGTGCCAGTAGTATTAAAGGGGGGGCCAGGAATGAG. Its translation: CASSIKGGARNE. The complete CDR3 sequence is CASSIKGGARNEQFF. This chain connects TRBV19 to TRBJ2-1; D possibly corresponds to TRBD2 (7 bases). Sequencing ends 3 residues short of the CDR3 end; the germline J gene provides the rest. The CDR3 consists of 15 residues. Between the trimmed V and J ends, which lost 3 bases and 7 bases, there was a span of 16 bases. Germline loops: CDR1 LNHDA, CDR2 SQIVND (reference sequence).

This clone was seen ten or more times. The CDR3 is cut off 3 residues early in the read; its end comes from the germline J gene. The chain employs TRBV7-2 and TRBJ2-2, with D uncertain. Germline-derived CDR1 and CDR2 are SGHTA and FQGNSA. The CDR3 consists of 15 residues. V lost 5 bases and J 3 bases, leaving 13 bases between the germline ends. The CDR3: CASSPYRPDTGELFF. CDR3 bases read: TGTGCCAGCAGCCCCTATCGTCCGGACACCGGGGAG.